This record covers a single T cell receptor (beta chain). This record belongs to a study of Tregs in tolerant kidney transplant recipients. Trimming removed 0 bases at V and 2 bases at J, with 9 bases between. The CDR3 consists of 14 residues. The V gene's germline CDR1 is SGHRS and CDR2 YFSETQ. The nonmyeloablative bone marrow transplants came from related graft donors, with transient mixed chimerism. Profiling relied on immunoSEQ multiplex PCR, and the TCRdb table lists in-frame clones only, not all of them. The sample shows about 64,000 clones, about 89% of them seen only once. The gene calls are TRBV5-1 and TRBJ2-7; D not resolved. This TCR derives from a human patient who received a combined kidney and bone marrow transplant. The graft donor may account for some of the T cells. The sequenced sample was CD4+ T cells from blood (PBMCs), obtained 6 months after the transplant. CDR3 region: CASSLGHPTYEQYF. The DNA for the CDR3 is TGCGCCAGCAGCTTGGGGCACCCGACCTACGAGCAGTACTTC.